Detailed here is one T cell receptor beta chain. Its antigen is undetermined. Other DNA variants within this sample encode the same CDR3. V lost 1 base and J 4 bases, leaving 4 bases between the germline ends. This CDR3 has 11 amino acids. Germline V gene data show CDR1 as DFQATT and CDR2 as SNEGSKA (reference sequence). This entry belongs to a study of shared clonotypes between healthy human individuals. Sequencing used immunoSEQ multiplex PCR; TCRdb keeps in-frame clones, though not all of them. The top ten hold 1.5% of the sample, which has approximately 980,000 clones, less than 85% seen once. Study-wide results and limits: Larger estimated richness was generally seen in naive subsets than in memory subsets.

The chain recombines TRBV20-1 with TRBJ2-5, with D unresolved. Material: memory CD4+ T cells sorted from blood. Documented subset: CD45RA-negative fraction. This TCR came from a man between 18 and 35 years old in good health. The chain's CDR3 is CSARVGETQYF. The CDR3 bases are TGCAGTGCTAGAGTCGGAGAGACCCAGTACTTC.